A single sample is the source of the 5 T cell receptor beta chains below, sequenced in a study of Graves' ophthalmopathy and Graves' hyperthyroidism. Amplified material comprised TCR beta CDR3 regions derived from RNA transcripts. HTBI-primed RT-PCR formed the first round, and a multiplex PCR formed the second. From the multiplex PCR reads, TCRdb called clonotypes with MiXCR, one entry per CDR3 protein. Here the sample spans roughly 160,000 distinct CDR3 sequences, around two fifths being singletons. Sequencing was performed on peripheral blood. Receptor source: a man aged 25-45 years with Graves' ophthalmopathy.

V gene TRBV28 combines with J gene TRBJ2-7; D not resolved. V shed 7 bases and J shed 3 bases, with 13 bases lying between them. This CDR3 has 13 amino acids. Germline V CDR1 and CDR2: MDHEN, SYDVKM. The CDR3 spells CASTVPSRYEQYF. The CDR3 nucleotides read TGTGCCAGCACCGTCCCGTCTCGCTACGAGCAGTACTTC.

The CDR3 DNA reads as TGTGCCAGCCTAATATCCGGGACAGGAGTTGGCTACACCTTC. Amino acid sequence: CASLISGTGVGYTF. J is TRBJ1-2 and V is TRBV12-3 or TRBV12-4, with TRBD1 identical over 8 bases. The CDR3 sequence is 14 residues long. V shed 8 bases and J 7 bases; nucleotides not matched to a gene: 12.

This clonotype has a count of ten or more. This rearrangement joins TRBV7-8 to TRBJ2-7; tentative D call: TRBD2 (6 bases). Germline V gene data show CDR1 as SGHVS and CDR2 as FQNEAQ. The V gene lost 1 base and the J gene lost 6 bases, with 13 bases spanning the gap. The CDR3 spans 14 residues. CDR3 in amino acids: CASSLGRGLPEQYF. Written as DNA, the CDR3 is TGTGCCAGCAGCTTAGGGCGGGGATTACCCGAGCAGTACTTC.

In DNA, the CDR3 is TGTGCCAGCAGTCTCCAGGGAGGACCCTATGGCTACACCTTC. Translation: CASSLQGGPYGYTF. The chain is built from TRBV6-1 and TRBJ1-2; D possibly corresponds to TRBD1 (5 bases). The germline V gene encodes CDR1 MNHNS and CDR2 SASEGT. V lost 5 bases to trimming and J lost 4 bases, with 14 bases between them. The CDR3 loop spans 14 amino acids.

The genes are TRBV20-1 and TRBJ2-7, with unresolved D. Per germline, CDR1 DFQATT and CDR2 SNEGSKA (reference sequence). The CDR3 length is 11 residues. V was cut by 2 bases and J by 6 bases, with 8 bases left in between. The CDR3 DNA follows: TGCAGTGCTAGAATTAATAGCGAGCAGTACTTC. Translating gives CSARINSEQYF.